Following are 9 T cell receptor beta chains from one sample sequenced in a study of naive and memory T cell subsets. Whole-blood samples were less than 3 ml of peripheral blood from healthy adult volunteers. For blood and skin samples, reverse transcription used TCR alpha and beta constant primers. Each CDR3 protein gets one entry after TCRdb re-called the 5' RACE reads with MiXCR. The repertoire holds over 25,000 distinct CDR3 sequences, with around a quarter as singletons. Receptors were obtained from a female donor in good health.

V gene TRBV20-1 combines with J gene TRBJ2-5, with TRBD2 matching 14 bases. CDR3 length: 14 amino acids. J was trimmed by 5 bases and V by 5 bases; bases with no gene match: 4. CDR1 DFQATT and CDR2 SNEGSKA come from the germline V gene (reference sequence). The CDR3 sequence: CSAETSGGAETQYF. CDR3 sequence (DNA): TGCAGTGCTGAGACTAGCGGGGGGGCGGAGACCCAGTACTTC.

This chain uses TRBV7-2 with TRBJ1-1; maybe TRBD1 (5 bases). The V gene's germline CDR1 is SGHTA and CDR2 FQGNSA. This CDR3 comprises 14 residues. Trimming left V 2 bases short and J 1 base short, with 8 bases between. CDR3 coding DNA: TGTGCCAGCAGCTTAAGACAGAAGAACACTGAAGCTTTCTTT. As protein: CASSLRQKNTEAFF.

This clonotype was seen ten or more times. The chain has TRBV20-1 and TRBJ2-1; D is ambiguous. The CDR3 has 12 residues. In germline, CDR1 is DFQATT, CDR2 SNEGSKA (reference sequence). Trimming took off 3 bases at V and 3 bases at J, with 6 bases between the two ends. CDR3 coding DNA: TGCAGTGCTAGTCGAGACTACAATGAGCAGTTCTTC. It translates to CSASRDYNEQFF.

This clonotype was counted ten times or more. The V call is TRBV5-1, the J call TRBJ2-3; D may match TRBD1 or TRBD2 (5 bases each). Deletions cut 0 bases from V and 6 bases from J, with 8 bases between. CDR1 and CDR2 (germline): SGHRS, YFSETQ. This CDR3 has 13 residues. For the CDR3, the DNA is TGCGCCAGCAGCTTGGACGGGGCGGATACGCAGTATTTT. It codes for CASSLDGADTQYF. Full variable domain (outside the CDR3, taken from reference TRBV5-1 and TRBJ2-3): KAGVTQTPRYLIKTRGQQVTLSCSPISGHRSVSWYQQTPGQGLQFLFEYFSETQRNKGNFPGRFSGRQFSNSRSEMNVSTLELGDSALYLCASSLDGADTQYFGPGTRLTVL.

This clonotype was recorded at least ten times. The chain uses TRBV29-1 and TRBJ2-3; 11 nucleotides align to TRBD1. CDR3 length: 14 residues. Germline trimming cut 1 base from V and 4 bases from J; bases unmatched to any gene: 1. CDR1 is SQVTM and CDR2 is ANQGSEA in the germline V gene. The CDR3 DNA follows: TGCAGCGTTGAAGGGACAGGGGGCGCAGATACGCAGTATTTT. Encoded protein: CSVEGTGGADTQYF.

This clonotype has a count of ten or more. The genes are TRBV20-1 and TRBJ1-2; tentative D call: TRBD1 (6 bases). The CDR3 spans 15 residues. CDR1 and CDR2 (germline): DFQATT, SNEGSKA (reference sequence). V was cut by 6 bases and J by 8 bases, with 25 bases left in between. The chain's CDR3 is CSALLGGVSSYGYTF. For the CDR3, the DNA is TGCAGTGCCCTCCTAGGGGGAGTGTCATCGTACGGCTACACCTTC.

The chain is built from TRBV10-3 and TRBJ1-6; 7 bases map to TRBD1. CDR1 is ENHRY, CDR2 SYGVKD, per germline. V shed 10 bases and J 9 bases; nucleotides not matched to a gene: 12. The CDR3 is made up of 14 amino acids. The CDR3 spells CATAPGQSTSPLHF. The CDR3 bases are TGTGCCACTGCGCCGGGACAGAGTACTTCACCCCTCCACTTT.

V and J are TRBV20-1 and TRBJ2-1, with 8 bases matching TRBD2. There are 14 residues in the CDR3. The germline V gene encodes CDR1 DFQATT and CDR2 SNEGSKA (reference sequence). V was pared by 3 bases and J by 4 bases, with 5 bases of the junction left unmatched. The CDR3 here is CSASIGGGYNEQFF. In DNA form, the CDR3 reads TGCAGTGCTAGTATCGGGGGGGGGTACAATGAGCAGTTCTTC.

This chain uses TRBV15 with TRBJ2-6, with D unclear. V was clipped by 2 bases and J by 0 bases, with 8 bases between them. The germline V gene has CDR1 LNHNV and CDR2 YYDKDF (reference sequence). This CDR3 region has 16 residues. CDR3: CATSRHQSSGANVLTF. The DNA of the CDR3 is TGTGCCACCAGCAGACACCAAAGCTCTGGGGCCAACGTCCTGACTTTC. Full variable domain (missing parts from reference TRBV15 and TRBJ2-6): DAMVIQNPRYQVTQFGKPVTLSCSQTLNHNVMYWYQQKSSQAPKLLFHYYDKDFNNEADTPDNFQSRRPNTSFCFLDIRSPGLGDTAMYLCATSRHQSSGANVLTFGAGSRLTVL.